These 2 T cell receptor beta chains came from one sample sequenced in a study of beta chain features in type 1 diabetes. The investigators reverse transcribed all of the isolated RNA, so they sequenced expressed TCRB transcripts. Using immunoSEQ multiplex PCR, the repertoire was profiled, and TCRdb retains in-frame clones only, with some absent. The table records a few hundred thousand clones, less than 20% of them present only once. The sequenced material came from naive CD4+ T cells from blood. The source of these receptors is a woman in her late teens or twenties in good health.

The chain uses TRBV5-4 and TRBJ2-1; TRBD2 matches at 12 bases. The CDR3 has 16 residues. J lost 0 bases, V lost 10 bases, and 8 bases had no gene match. From germline, CDR1 is SGHNT and CDR2 YYREEE (reference sequence). In DNA, the CDR3 is TGTGCCGCACGGACTAGCGGGAAGAGCTCCTACAATGAGCAGTTCTTC. Translation: CAARTSGKSSYNEQFF.

CDR3 amino acids: CASRDGTSGRTDTQYF. The CDR3 bases are TGTGCCAGCCGGGACGGGACTAGCGGCCGCACAGATACGCAGTATTTT. The chain joins TRBV2 to TRBJ2-3, with 11 bases fitting TRBD2. V dropped 8 bases and J dropped 1; count of bases not matched to a gene: 8. The germline CDR1 and CDR2 sequences are SNHLY and FYNNEI. The CDR3 has 16 residues. Using reference TRBV2 and TRBJ2-3 for the parts outside the CDR3, the full variable domain is EPEVTQTPSHQVTQMGQEVILRCVPISNHLYFYWYRQILGQKVEFLVSFYNNEISEKSEIFDDQFSVERPDGSNFTLKIRSTKLEDSAMYFCASRDGTSGRTDTQYFGPGTRLTVL.